Listed below are T cell receptor beta chains from one sample, sequenced in a study of blood T cell repertoires in COVID-19. The repertoire was sequenced with immunoSEQ multiplex PCR; TCRdb's copy has only in-frame clones and lacks some. The data contain 250,000 to 300,000 clones, approximately 90% of them singletons. The sample consisted of PBMCs or T cells enriched from blood (not recorded which). The receptors come from a woman in her sixties in a cohort exposed to, infected with or recovered from COVID-19 (not recorded which). The CDR3 runs from the conserved cysteine through the conserved F or W. A D gene is named only where the DNA matches it firmly. Size tells how often a clone was seen (once, few, many) or the class of an expanded clone, and some rows leave it out.

clone_size j_call d_call v_call cdr3_nt cdr3_aa
. TRBJ2-3 TRBD1 TRBV19 TGTGCCAGTAGTTCCGACAGGGAAAAATCCCTAGCCTACACAGATACGCAGTATTTT CASSSDREKSLAYTDTQYF
. TRBJ2-6 TRBD1 TRBV9 TGTGCCAGCAGCGAGCCCCACGGGACAGTAATCTCTGGGGCCAACGTCCTGACTTTC CASSEPHGTVISGANVLTF
. TRBJ1-5 . TRBV18 TGTGCCAGCTCACCACCGGGGTCAGGGGCTCAGCCCCAGCATTTT CASSPPGSGAQPQHF
once TRBJ1-6 . TRBV7-9 TGTGCCAGCAGCTTAGGAGGGGGGGCGCAGGGGTCACCCCTCCACTTT CASSLGGGAQGSPLHF
. TRBJ2-7 TRBD1 TRBV27 TGTGCCAGCAGTTTGGGACAGGGTCGTGCCGAGCAGTACTTC CASSLGQGRAEQYF
. TRBJ2-7 . TRBV5-1 TGCGCCAGCAGCCCGGAAAGGGGGGGGGCTTACGAGCAGTACTTC CASSPERGGAYEQYF
. TRBJ1-4 TRBD1 TRBV18 TGTGCCAGCTCACCACCCGGGACAGGGGGTGAAAAACTGTTTTTT CASSPPGTGGEKLFF
. TRBJ2-7 TRBD1 TRBV6-5 TGTGCCAGCAGTTACTCCGGGACAGCTTACGAGCAGTACTTC CASSYSGTAYEQYF
once TRBJ1-2 . TRBV20-1 TGCAGTGCCAGACCCGGGGATGGCTACACCTTC CSARPGDGYTF
. TRBJ1-5 . TRBV21-1 TGTGCCAGCACCACCAACAGGGGACCCAATCAGCCCCAGCATTTT CASTTNRGPNQPQHF
once TRBJ2-2 TRBD2 TRBV30 TGTGCCTGGAAGCTAGCGGGCAACACCGGGGAGCTGTTTTTT CAWKLAGNTGELFF
. TRBJ2-1 . TRBV9 TGTGCCAGCAGCGTAGCGTCTGAGCAGTTCTTC CASSVASEQFF
. TRBJ1-1 . TRBV5-1 TGCGCCAGCAGCTTGGGGGCAAACACTGAAGCTTTCTTT CASSLGANTEAFF
. TRBJ1-1 . TRBV29-1 TGCAGCGCCCGTCAGGATATGAACACTGAAGCTTTCTTT CSARQDMNTEAFF
. TRBJ2-1 . TRBV30 TGTGCCTGGAGTACTCCGTCTGGGCAGCAGTTCTTC CAWSTPSGQQFF
. TRBJ2-1 TRBD2 TRBV5-1 TGCGCCAGCAGCTATTTCGGGACTAGCGGGAGCTCCTACAATGAGCAGTTCTTC CASSYFGTSGSSYNEQFF
. TRBJ2-2 TRBD1 TRBV28 TGTGCCAGCAGACACCGACAGGGATGGGGCGGGGAGCTGTTTTTT CASRHRQGWGGELFF
. TRBJ1-5 . TRBV7-2 TGTGCCAGCAGATTAGAGGGGTCGGGCAATCAGCCCCAGCATTTT CASRLEGSGNQPQHF
. TRBJ1-5 . TRBV6-1 TGTGCCAGCAGTGAAGCTCCGGGAAATCAGCCCCAGCATTTT CASSEAPGNQPQHF
. TRBJ2-7 . TRBV3-1/TRBV3-2 TGTGCCAGCAGCCAAGGGCTAGCTCCCTGGGACGAGCAGTACTTC CASSQGLAPWDEQYF